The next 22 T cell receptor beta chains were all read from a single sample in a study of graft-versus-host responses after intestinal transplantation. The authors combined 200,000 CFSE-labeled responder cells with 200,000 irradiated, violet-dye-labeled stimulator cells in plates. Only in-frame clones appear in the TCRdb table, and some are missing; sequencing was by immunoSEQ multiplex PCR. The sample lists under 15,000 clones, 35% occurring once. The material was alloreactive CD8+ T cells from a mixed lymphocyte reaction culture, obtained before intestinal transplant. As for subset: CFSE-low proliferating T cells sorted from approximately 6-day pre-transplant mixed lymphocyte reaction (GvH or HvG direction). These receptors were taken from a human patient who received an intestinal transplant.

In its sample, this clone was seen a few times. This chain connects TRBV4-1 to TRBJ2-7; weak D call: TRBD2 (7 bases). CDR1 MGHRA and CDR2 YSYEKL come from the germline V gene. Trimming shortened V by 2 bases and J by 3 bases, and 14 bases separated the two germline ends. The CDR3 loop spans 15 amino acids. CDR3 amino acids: CASSQLAGANYEQYF. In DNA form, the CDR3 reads TGCGCCAGCAGCCAATTGGCGGGGGCCAACTACGAGCAGTACTTC.

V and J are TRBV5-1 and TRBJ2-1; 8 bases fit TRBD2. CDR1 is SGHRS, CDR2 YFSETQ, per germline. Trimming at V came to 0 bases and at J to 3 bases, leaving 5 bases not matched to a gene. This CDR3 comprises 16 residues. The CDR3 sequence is CASSLEAAGDYNEQFF. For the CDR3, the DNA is TGCGCCAGCAGCTTGGAAGCAGCGGGGGACTACAATGAGCAGTTCTTC.

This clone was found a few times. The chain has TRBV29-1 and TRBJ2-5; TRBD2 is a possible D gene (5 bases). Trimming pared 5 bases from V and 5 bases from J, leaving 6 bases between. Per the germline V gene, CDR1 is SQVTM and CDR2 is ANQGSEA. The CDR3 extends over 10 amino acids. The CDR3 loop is CSVPGETQYF. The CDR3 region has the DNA TGCAGCGTTCCGGGGGAGACCCAGTACTTC.

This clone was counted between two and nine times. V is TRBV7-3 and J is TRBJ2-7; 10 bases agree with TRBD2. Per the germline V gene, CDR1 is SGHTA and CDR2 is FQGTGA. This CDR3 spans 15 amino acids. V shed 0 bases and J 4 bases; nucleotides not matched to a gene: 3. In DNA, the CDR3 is TGTGCCAGCAGCTTAACTAGCGGGGGGACTTACGAGCAGTACTTC. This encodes CASSLTSGGTYEQYF.

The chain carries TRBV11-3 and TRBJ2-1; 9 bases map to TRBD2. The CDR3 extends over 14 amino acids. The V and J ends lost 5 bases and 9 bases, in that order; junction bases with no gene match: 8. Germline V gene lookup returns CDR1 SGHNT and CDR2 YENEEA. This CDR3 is CASSPPSGGLEQFF. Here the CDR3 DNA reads TGTGCCAGCAGCCCCCCCAGCGGGGGGCTTGAGCAGTTCTTC. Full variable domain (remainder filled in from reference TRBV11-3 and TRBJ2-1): EAGVVQSPRYKIIEKKQPVAFWCNPISGHNTLYWYLQNLGQGPELLIRYENEEAVDDSQLPKDRFSAERLKGVDSTLKIQPAELGDSAVYLCASSPPSGGLEQFFGPGTRLTVL.

The CDR3 reads CAITPTPPGDTQYF. In DNA, the CDR3 is TGTGCCATTACTCCCACCCCGCCCGGAGATACGCAGTATTTT. The chain uses TRBV2 and TRBJ2-3, with no clear D. Per the germline V gene, CDR1 is SNHLY and CDR2 is FYNNEI. This CDR3 is 14 amino acids long. The V end lost 10 bases, the J end lost 5 bases, and 19 bases lay between the germline ends.

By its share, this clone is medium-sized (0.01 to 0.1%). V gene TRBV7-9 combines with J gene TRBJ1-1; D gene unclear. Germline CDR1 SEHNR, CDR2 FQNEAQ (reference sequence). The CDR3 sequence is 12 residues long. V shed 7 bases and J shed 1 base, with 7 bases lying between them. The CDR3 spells CASTYGNTEAFF. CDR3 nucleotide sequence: TGTGCCAGCACCTACGGGAACACTGAAGCTTTCTTT.

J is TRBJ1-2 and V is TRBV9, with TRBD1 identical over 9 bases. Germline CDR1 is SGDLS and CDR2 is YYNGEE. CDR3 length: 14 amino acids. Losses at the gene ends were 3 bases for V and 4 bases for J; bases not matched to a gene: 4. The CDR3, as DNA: TGTGCCAGCAGCGATGGGACAGGGTTCTATGGCTACACCTTC. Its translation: CASSDGTGFYGYTF.

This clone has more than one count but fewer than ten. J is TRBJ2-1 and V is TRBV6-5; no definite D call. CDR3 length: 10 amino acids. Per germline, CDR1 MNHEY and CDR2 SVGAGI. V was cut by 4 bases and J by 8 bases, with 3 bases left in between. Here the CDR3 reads CASSSYEQFF. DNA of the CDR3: TGTGCCAGCAGTTCGTATGAGCAGTTCTTC.

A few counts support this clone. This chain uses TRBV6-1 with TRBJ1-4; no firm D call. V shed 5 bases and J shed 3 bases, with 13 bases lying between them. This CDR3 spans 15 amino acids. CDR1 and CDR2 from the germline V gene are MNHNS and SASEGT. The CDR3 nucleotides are TGTGCCAGCAGTAAAGACGTAGGTTCTAATGAAAAACTGTTTTTT. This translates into CASSKDVGSNEKLFF.

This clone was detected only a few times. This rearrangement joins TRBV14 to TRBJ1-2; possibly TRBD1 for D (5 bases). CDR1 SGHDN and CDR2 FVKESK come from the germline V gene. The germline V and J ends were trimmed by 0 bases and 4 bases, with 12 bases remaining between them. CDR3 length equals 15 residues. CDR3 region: CASSQERGPTYGYTF. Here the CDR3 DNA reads TGTGCCAGCAGCCAAGAGCGGGGCCCGACCTATGGCTACACCTTC.

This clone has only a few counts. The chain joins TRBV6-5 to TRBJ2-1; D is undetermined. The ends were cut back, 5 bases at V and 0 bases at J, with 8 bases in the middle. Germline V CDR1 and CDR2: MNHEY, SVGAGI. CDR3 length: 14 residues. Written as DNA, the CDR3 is TGTGCCAGCAGTGAATGGGACTCCTACAATGAGCAGTTCTTC. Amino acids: CASSEWDSYNEQFF.

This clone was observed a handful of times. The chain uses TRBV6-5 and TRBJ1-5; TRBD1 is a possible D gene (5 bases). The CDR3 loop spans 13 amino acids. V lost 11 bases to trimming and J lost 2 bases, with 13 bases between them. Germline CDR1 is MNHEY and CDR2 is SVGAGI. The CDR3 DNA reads TGTGCCTGCGGGGGTGTTGGCAATCAGCCCCAGCATTTT. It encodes CACGGVGNQPQHF.

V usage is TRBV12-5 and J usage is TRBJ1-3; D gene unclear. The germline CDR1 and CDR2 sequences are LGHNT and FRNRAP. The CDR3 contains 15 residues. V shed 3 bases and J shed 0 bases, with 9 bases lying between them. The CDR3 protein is CASGFSLSSGNTIYF. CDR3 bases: TGTGCTAGTGGTTTTAGTCTCAGCTCTGGAAACACCATATATTTT.

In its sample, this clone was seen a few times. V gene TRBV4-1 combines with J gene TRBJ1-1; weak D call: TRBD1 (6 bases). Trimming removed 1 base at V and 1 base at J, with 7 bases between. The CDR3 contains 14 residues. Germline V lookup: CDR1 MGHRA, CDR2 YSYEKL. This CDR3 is CASSQGDTNTEAFF. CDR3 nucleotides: TGCGCCAGCAGCCAAGGGGACACGAACACTGAAGCTTTCTTT.

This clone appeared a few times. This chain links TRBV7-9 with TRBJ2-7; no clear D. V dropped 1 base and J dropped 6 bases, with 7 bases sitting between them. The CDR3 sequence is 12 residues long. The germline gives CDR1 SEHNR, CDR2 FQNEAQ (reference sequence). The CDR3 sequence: CASSLGTSEQYF. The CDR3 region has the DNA TGTGCCAGCAGCTTAGGGACGAGCGAGCAGTACTTC.

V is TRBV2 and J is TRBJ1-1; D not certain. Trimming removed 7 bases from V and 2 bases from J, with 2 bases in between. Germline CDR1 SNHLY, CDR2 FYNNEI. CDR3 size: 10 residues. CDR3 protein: CASTNTEAFF. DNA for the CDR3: TGTGCCAGCACCAACACTGAAGCTTTCTTT.

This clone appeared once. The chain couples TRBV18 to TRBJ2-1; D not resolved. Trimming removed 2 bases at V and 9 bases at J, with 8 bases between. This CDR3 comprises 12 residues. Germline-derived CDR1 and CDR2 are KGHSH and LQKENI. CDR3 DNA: TGTGCCAGCTCACCAGCAACTGGTGAGCAGTTCTTC. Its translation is CASSPATGEQFF. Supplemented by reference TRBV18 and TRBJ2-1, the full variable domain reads NAGVMQNPRHLVRRRGQEARLRCSPMKGHSHVYWYRQLPEEGLKFMVYLQKENIIDESGMPKERFSAEFPKEGPSILRIQQVVRGDSAAYFCASSPATGEQFFGPGTRLTVL.

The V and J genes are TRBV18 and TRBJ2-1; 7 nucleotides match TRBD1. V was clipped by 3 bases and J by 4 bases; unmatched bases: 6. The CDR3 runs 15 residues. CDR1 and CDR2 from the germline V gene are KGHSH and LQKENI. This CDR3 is CASSPRQGQYNEQFF. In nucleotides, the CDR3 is TGTGCCAGCTCACCCAGACAGGGCCAATACAATGAGCAGTTCTTC.

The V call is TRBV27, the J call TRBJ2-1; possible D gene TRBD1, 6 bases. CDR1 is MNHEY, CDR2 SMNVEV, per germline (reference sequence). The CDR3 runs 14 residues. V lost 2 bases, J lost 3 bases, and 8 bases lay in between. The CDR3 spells CASSLIGGYNEQFF. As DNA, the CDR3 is TGTGCCAGCAGTTTAATAGGGGGCTACAATGAGCAGTTCTTC.

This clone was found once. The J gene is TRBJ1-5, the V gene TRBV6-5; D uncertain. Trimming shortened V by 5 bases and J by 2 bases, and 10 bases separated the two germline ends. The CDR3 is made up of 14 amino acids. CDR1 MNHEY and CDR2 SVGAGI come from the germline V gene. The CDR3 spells CASSPDGRNQPQHF. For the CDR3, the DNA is TGTGCCAGCAGTCCGGACGGACGCAATCAGCCCCAGCATTTT.

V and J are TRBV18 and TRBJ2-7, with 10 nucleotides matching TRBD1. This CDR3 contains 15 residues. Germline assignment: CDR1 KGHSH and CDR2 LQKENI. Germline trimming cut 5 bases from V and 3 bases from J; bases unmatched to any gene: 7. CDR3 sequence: CASSLEGTGVYEQYF. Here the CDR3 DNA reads TGTGCCAGCTCATTAGAGGGGACAGGGGTCTACGAGCAGTACTTC.